This TCR beta chain is from a study of technical replicates of blood from several donors. Data came from immunoSEQ multiplex PCR; TCRdb stores just in-frame clones and leaves some out. This table has about 80,000 clones, 86% appearing once. The V and J ends lost 4 bases and 7 bases, in that order; junction bases with no gene match: 18. The length of the CDR3 is 17 residues. Germline V CDR1 and CDR2: SGDLS, YYNGEE. V is TRBV9 and J is TRBJ2-7, with 9 bases lining up with TRBD2. This clonotype was obtained from a human donor in good health. Some clones in this sample may be carry-over from other donors' samples. Sequencing was done on a sample of PBMCs. In DNA, the CDR3 is TGTGCCAGCAGCCCATCACAGGGACTAGCAAGTTTCTGGGAGCAGTACTTC. It translates to CASSPSQGLASFWEQYF.